This T cell receptor beta chain is drawn from a study of post-analysis software for immune sequencing data. Study-level results: Roughly 5 TRBV segments occurring more often in patients than controls included TRBV5-6, TRBV5-1 and TRBV20-1.

Trimming removed 3 bases at V and 8 bases at J, with 11 bases between. The germline V gene encodes CDR1 SQVTM and CDR2 ANQGSEA. This CDR3 contains 12 residues. TCR beta cDNA libraries had unique molecular identifiers. TCRdb re-analysed the PCR reads in MiXCR, keeping a single row per CDR3 protein. The table lists 820,000 or so distinct CDR3 sequences, around 50% of them singletons. Details on this clonotype: The antigen remains undetermined.

Sequencing input: blood. The origin of this receptor is a girl under 18 with multiple sclerosis. This sequence joins TRBV29-1 and TRBJ2-4, with D possibly matching TRBD1 (5 bases). This CDR3 is CSVEDTTHIQYF. In DNA form, the CDR3 reads TGCAGCGTTGAGGACACGACCCACATTCAGTACTTC.